This section outlines one T cell receptor (beta chain) sequence together with its context. This CDR3 has 11 residues. Germline CDR1 reads ENHRY; CDR2 reads SYGVKD. Trimming cost V 6 bases and J 8 bases, with 10 bases left between them. Data came from immunoSEQ multiplex PCR; TCRdb stores just in-frame clones and leaves some out. The sample includes 230,000 or so clones, roughly 76% of them seen just once. This record belongs to a study of blood T cell repertoires in COVID-19. This sequence joins TRBV10-3 and TRBJ1-1; D is possibly TRBD1 (5 bases). This sequence was found in a human donor in a cohort sampled during active COVID-19. Sequencing was done on a sample of peripheral blood. The CDR3 bases are TGTGCCATCAGGGGGGGAGCCGAAGCTTTCTTT. Protein: CAIRGGAEAFF.